Following are 30 T cell receptor beta chains from one sample sequenced in a study of CD4+ T cells in melanoma. Some clones are missing from TCRdb's copy, which holds only in-frame ones; the method was immunoSEQ multiplex PCR. Of some 14,000 clones listed, roughly 60% are singletons. Sequencing was done on a sample of cells from a culture (not recorded whether cultured in vitro). Receptors were obtained from a human donor with melanoma.

The rearrangement links TRBV6-5 to TRBJ2-7; 9 positions match TRBD1. With 4 bases clipped from V and 3 bases from J, the junction kept 10 bases outside the gene matches. Looked up from germline, CDR1 is MNHEY and CDR2 is SVGAGI. This CDR3 region has 16 residues. The CDR3, as DNA: TGTGCCAGCAGTTTGAGCCCGGGACAGGGCCACTACGAGCAGTACTTC. As protein: CASSLSPGQGHYEQYF.

This clone was seen a handful of times. The J gene is TRBJ1-2, the V gene TRBV2; no clear D gene. V was shortened by 4 bases and J by 4 bases, with 10 bases between the two germline ends. Germline assignment: CDR1 SNHLY and CDR2 FYNNEI. This CDR3 has 13 residues. The CDR3 region is CASSGYGFYGYTF. For the CDR3, the DNA is TGTGCCAGCAGTGGATACGGGTTCTATGGCTACACCTTC. The whole variable domain, filled in from reference TRBV2 and TRBJ1-2, reads EPEVTQTPSHQVTQMGQEVILRCVPISNHLYFYWYRQILGQKVEFLVSFYNNEISEKSEIFDDQFSVERPDGSNFTLKIRSTKLEDSAMYFCASSGYGFYGYTFGSGTRLTVV.

The chain uses TRBV7-2 and TRBJ2-7; 12 nucleotides line up with TRBD2. The germline V gene encodes CDR1 SGHTA and CDR2 FQGNSA. The ends lost 5 bases at V and 7 bases at J; junction bases unmatched: 12. The CDR3 has 16 amino acids. CDR3 protein: CASSLRLAGADGEQYF. CDR3 sequence (DNA): TGTGCCAGCAGCCTCAGACTAGCGGGGGCAGACGGGGAGCAGTACTTC.

This clone was seen only once. The J gene is TRBJ1-5, the V gene TRBV2, with a possible D match to TRBD1 (5 bases). V was pared by 4 bases and J by 5 bases, with 12 bases between. Looked up from germline, CDR1 is SNHLY and CDR2 is FYNNEI. The length of the CDR3 is 14 residues. Written as DNA, the CDR3 is TGTGCCAGCAGTGGGAGGCTGGGGGATCAGCCCCAGCATTTT. This gives the protein CASSGRLGDQPQHF.

V is TRBV18 and J is TRBJ2-3; D uncertain. The germline V gene has CDR1 KGHSH and CDR2 LQKENI. Trimming took off 4 bases at V and 0 bases at J, with 8 bases between the two ends. The CDR3 consists of 14 residues. The chain's CDR3 is CASSLSLSTDTQYF. The CDR3 DNA follows: TGTGCCAGCTCACTATCACTAAGCACAGATACGCAGTATTTT.

The rearrangement uses TRBV7-9 and TRBJ1-6, with D hard to call. CDR3 length equals 14 residues. The germline V and J ends were trimmed by 2 bases and 6 bases, with 8 bases remaining between them. CDR1 and CDR2 from the germline V gene are SEHNR and FQNEAQ (reference sequence). CDR3 in DNA: TGTGCCAGCAGCTTACAGATACTTAATTCACCCCTCCACTTT. Translation: CASSLQILNSPLHF.

This clone was seen a few times. The rearrangement joins TRBV6-1 to TRBJ2-1, with TRBD2 as a possible D gene (6 bases). The V gene lost 3 bases and the J gene lost 9 bases, with 12 bases spanning the gap. Germline V gene data show CDR1 as MNHNS and CDR2 as SASEGT. The CDR3 is 13 amino acids. The CDR3 bases are TGTGCCAGCAGTGATCGCGGGGCAGGTGAGCAGTTCTTC. It is translated as CASSDRGAGEQFF.

The chain uses TRBV4-2 and TRBJ2-7; perhaps TRBD1 as D (5 bases). The germline V and J ends were trimmed by 4 bases and 3 bases, with 10 bases remaining between them. The length of the CDR3 is 13 residues. CDR1 is LGHNA, CDR2 YNFKEQ, per germline. The CDR3 loop reads CASSPGQFYEQYF. The CDR3 DNA is TGTGCCAGCAGCCCCGGACAATTCTACGAGCAGTACTTC.

The chain links TRBV30 to TRBJ2-7; D unresolved. The CDR3 covers 12 residues. Germline assignment: CDR1 GTSNPN and CDR2 SVGIG (reference sequence). V lost 2 bases and J 0 bases, leaving 5 bases between the germline ends. The CDR3 protein is CAWSKSSYEQYF. CDR3 coding DNA: TGTGCCTGGAGTAAGAGCTCCTACGAGCAGTACTTC.

The chain carries TRBV11-2 and TRBJ2-2; D is perhaps TRBD1 (6 bases). The V gene's germline CDR1 is SGHAT and CDR2 FQNNGV. The CDR3 is made up of 17 amino acids. V was pared by 6 bases and J by 0 bases, with 17 bases between. The CDR3 sequence is CASRHIRGPANTGELFF. The CDR3 region has the DNA TGTGCCAGCAGACACATCAGGGGTCCCGCGAACACCGGGGAGCTGTTTTTT.

The chain couples TRBV10-3 to TRBJ1-2; D gene ambiguous. In germline, CDR1 is ENHRY, CDR2 SYGVKD. The CDR3 contains 16 residues. Between the trimmed V and J ends, which lost 10 bases and 0 bases, there was a span of 21 bases. CDR3 DNA: TGTGCCAGCAGCCTACTTCCGGCGGCTACTAACTATGGCTACACCTTC. Translation gives CASSLLPAATNYGYTF.

This clone was seen a handful of times. The gene calls are TRBV2 and TRBJ1-6; weak D call: TRBD1 (6 bases). The CDR3 totals 14 residues. Looked up from germline, CDR1 is SNHLY and CDR2 is FYNNEI. V lost 4 bases to trimming and J lost 7 bases, with 11 bases between them. The CDR3 coding sequence is TGTGCCAGCAGTGGACAGGTCAACAATTCACCCCTCCACTTT. This sequence encodes CASSGQVNNSPLHF.

This chain links TRBV7-8 with TRBJ2-1; 7 nucleotides align to TRBD1. V was clipped by 2 bases and J by 4 bases; unmatched bases: 5. CDR3 size: 15 residues. Germline CDR1 reads SGHVS; CDR2 reads FQNEAQ. CDR3 sequence: CASSLRGGLYNEQFF. Written as DNA, the CDR3 is TGTGCCAGCAGCTTACGAGGGGGCCTATACAATGAGCAGTTCTTC.

This chain links TRBV14 with TRBJ1-1; 7 bases map to TRBD1. Germline CDR1 SGHDN, CDR2 FVKESK. The CDR3 spans 19 residues. After removal of 0 bases from V and 1 base from J, the junction contained 14 bases not matched to a gene. CDR3 region: CASSQDRRGRGGRNTEAFF. The DNA for the CDR3 is TGTGCCAGCAGCCAAGATCGGCGGGGCAGGGGGGGAAGGAACACTGAAGCTTTCTTT. Drawing the rest from reference TRBV14 and TRBJ1-1, the complete variable domain is EAGVTQFPSHSVIEKGQTVTLRCDPISGHDNLYWYRRVMGKEIKFLLHFVKESKQDESGMPNNRFLAERTGGTYSTLKVQPAELEDSGVYFCASSQDRRGRGGRNTEAFFGQGTRLTVV.

This clone came up once. The chain combines TRBV6-4 with TRBJ2-7, with D perhaps TRBD1 (5 bases). Germline CDR1 reads MRHNA; CDR2 reads SNTAGT. This CDR3 is 13 amino acids long. V lost 5 bases to trimming and J lost 4 bases, with 12 bases between them. This CDR3 is CASSSGRQYEQYF. Written as DNA, the CDR3 is TGTGCCAGCAGTTCAGGGCGTCAGTACGAGCAGTACTTC.

This chain uses TRBV19 with TRBJ1-5; D unresolved. V gave up 5 bases and J gave up 6 bases, with 11 bases separating them. This CDR3 is built from 13 residues. Germline assignment: CDR1 LNHDA and CDR2 SQIVND (reference sequence). CDR3 region: CASSGSSRQPQHF. DNA for the CDR3: TGTGCCAGTAGTGGAAGCTCTCGTCAGCCCCAGCATTTT.

This clone has only a few counts. The chain joins TRBV21-1 to TRBJ1-6; the D segment call TRBD1 is taken from the table without a DNA check. TRBV21-1 is classified as a pseudogene. This CDR3 has 12 amino acids. The chain's CDR3 is CASSNSGCPLHF. CDR3 in DNA: TGTGCCAGCAGCAATTCAGGGTGCCCCCTCCACTTT.

This clone qualifies as medium-sized (0.01 to 0.1%). The chain joins TRBV13 to TRBJ2-6; 9 bases map to TRBD2. The CDR3 consists of 16 residues. Trimming at V came to 4 bases and at J to 2 bases, leaving 3 bases not matched to a gene. Germline V gene data show CDR1 as PRHDT and CDR2 as FYEKMQ (reference sequence). In DNA, the CDR3 is TGTGCCAGCAGCTACGGGACTAGCCCTGGGGCCAACGTCCTGACTTTC. Amino acids: CASSYGTSPGANVLTF.

The chain combines TRBV27 with TRBJ1-1; unclear D gene. The germline V and J ends were trimmed by 8 bases and 3 bases, with 16 bases remaining between them. CDR1 MNHEY and CDR2 SMNVEV come from the germline V gene (reference sequence). The CDR3 runs to 14 residues. The CDR3 reads CASARTALHTEAFF. For the CDR3, the DNA is TGTGCCAGCGCCCGAACGGCCTTGCACACTGAAGCTTTCTTT.

This clone appeared a few times. CDR3 protein: CASSTTGLATTGELFF. CDR3 coding DNA: TGTGCCAGCAGTACAACGGGACTAGCCACCACCGGGGAGCTGTTTTTT. This chain uses TRBV27 with TRBJ2-2; TRBD2 agrees at 9 bases. This CDR3 contains 16 residues. Germline V gene sequence: CDR1 MNHEY, CDR2 SMNVEV (reference sequence). V lost 5 bases and J lost 4; bases outside the gene matches: 8.

This clone was recorded once. The chain is built from TRBV4-2 and TRBJ1-6, with a possible D match to TRBD1 (6 bases). This CDR3 is built from 18 residues. Germline lookup yields CDR1 LGHNA and CDR2 YNFKEQ. The V end lost 0 bases, the J end lost 0 bases, and 12 bases lay between the germline ends. The CDR3 nucleotides read TGTGCCAGCAGCCAAGATTCAGGGGATCCCTCCTATAATTCACCCCTCCACTTT. Translated: CASSQDSGDPSYNSPLHF.

This rearrangement joins TRBV14 to TRBJ1-2; TRBD1 aligns across 10 bases. The V and J ends lost 5 bases and 2 bases, in that order; junction bases with no gene match: 5. This CDR3 is built from 15 residues. The germline gives CDR1 SGHDN, CDR2 FVKESK. The CDR3 loop is CASSAPGQGNYGYTF. For the CDR3, the DNA is TGTGCCAGCAGCGCCCCGGGACAGGGGAACTATGGCTACACCTTC.

V usage is TRBV30 and J usage is TRBJ2-1, with a tentative D call TRBD2 (7 bases). Germline V CDR1 and CDR2: GTSNPN, SVGIG (reference sequence). CDR3 length: 15 residues. The V gene lost 0 bases and the J gene lost 15 bases, with 24 bases spanning the gap. In DNA form, the CDR3 reads TGTGCCTGGAGTGTGGGGGCTAGCGGATCCTCGGGGGGGTTCTTC. This codes for CAWSVGASGSSGGFF.

This clone appeared a single time. V and J are TRBV27 and TRBJ1-3, with D possibly being TRBD1 (5 bases). CDR3 size: 15 residues. Trimming stripped 4 bases from V and 0 bases from J, with 10 bases between. The germline V gene has CDR1 MNHEY and CDR2 SMNVEV (reference sequence). The chain's CDR3 is CASSSTASSGNTIYF. The CDR3 DNA reads as TGTGCCAGCAGTTCGACAGCGTCCTCTGGAAACACCATATATTTT.

This chain uses TRBV27 with TRBJ1-1, with 7 bases matching TRBD1. V lost 4 bases and J lost 6; bases outside the gene matches: 8. The CDR3 sequence is 14 residues long. The germline CDR1 and CDR2 sequences are MNHEY and SMNVEV (reference sequence). The CDR3 reads CASSYSTGESEAFF. The CDR3 region has the DNA TGTGCCAGCAGTTATTCAACAGGGGAGTCTGAAGCTTTCTTT.

This clone was observed a few times. The J gene is TRBJ1-2, the V gene TRBV5-1; 7 bases agree with TRBD1. CDR1 and CDR2 from the germline V gene are SGHRS and YFSETQ. The trim removed 0 bases at V and 0 bases at J, leaving 8 bases unmatched. This CDR3 has 17 amino acids. CDR3 sequence reads: CASSLAGRDRTNYGYTF. The CDR3 region has the DNA TGCGCCAGCAGCTTGGCGGGGAGGGACAGAACTAACTATGGCTACACCTTC.

This rearrangement joins TRBV2 to TRBJ2-3; D possibly corresponds to TRBD2 (6 bases). Germline V gives CDR1 SNHLY, CDR2 FYNNEI. The germline V and J ends were trimmed by 6 bases and 0 bases, with 7 bases remaining between them. This CDR3 is built from 13 residues. CDR3 loop: CASRRGSTDTQYF. DNA for the CDR3: TGTGCCAGCAGACGGGGGAGCACAGATACGCAGTATTTT.

This clone is a singleton in its sample. The DNA of the CDR3 is TGTGCCAGCAGCTTACAGGGAGATAACTATGGCTACACCTTC. It yields the protein CASSLQGDNYGYTF. This chain uses TRBV6-6 with TRBJ1-2; TRBD1 is a possible D gene (6 bases). Between the trimmed V and J ends, which lost 6 bases and 1 base, there was a span of 12 bases. Per germline, CDR1 MNHNY and CDR2 SVGAGI (reference sequence). The CDR3 sequence is 14 residues long.

The chain is built from TRBV5-1 and TRBJ2-3, with 7 bases matching TRBD2. This CDR3 contains 14 residues. Germline-derived CDR1 and CDR2 are SGHRS and YFSETQ. Losses at the gene ends were 2 bases for V and 5 bases for J; bases not matched to a gene: 5. In DNA, the CDR3 is TGCGCCAGCAGCTTCCCGGGGGGTGGAGATACGCAGTATTTT. It is translated as CASSFPGGGDTQYF.

This chain connects TRBV6-5 to TRBJ2-1, with TRBD2 as a possible D gene (6 bases). The length of the CDR3 is 12 residues. Germline V CDR1 and CDR2: MNHEY, SVGAGI. V lost 6 bases to trimming and J lost 5 bases, with 8 bases between them. DNA of the CDR3: TGTGCCAGCAGGAGACTAGACAATGAGCAGTTCTTC. Translated: CASRRLDNEQFF.